This entry is about one T cell receptor beta chain. The antigen remains undetermined. These data originate in a study of T cell responses to AZD1222 COVID-19 vaccine. Study results and limitations: Once two AZD1222 doses were given, Spike-specific TCR breadth and depth went up. Spike-spanning, vaccine-associated CD4 TCRs were dominant at 160-218 and 743-854.

Sequencing was performed with immunoSEQ multiplex PCR; in TCRdb, only in-frame clones are kept and a portion is missing. The data show some 150,000 clones, just under 90% seen once. Trimming cost V 2 bases and J 4 bases, with 16 bases left between them. CDR1 SGHNT and CDR2 YYREEE come from the germline V gene (reference sequence). The CDR3 totals 15 residues. Sequencing used peripheral blood, obtained 28 days after the second dose of the MenACWY control vaccine. The receptor was derived from an adult who received the MenACWY meningococcal vaccine as a control. The J gene is TRBJ2-7, the V gene TRBV5-4, with D perhaps being TRBD1 or TRBD2 (6 bases each). Here the CDR3 DNA reads TGTGCCAGCAGCTTAGAGGGGGGTGGTAGGTACGAGCAGTACTTC. This translates into CASSLEGGGRYEQYF.